The present entry profiles one TCR beta chain with its context. Its antigen is currently unknown. This specimen comes from a study of shared clonotypes between healthy human individuals. Study overall: The plates for each donor numbered three CD4 naive, three CD4 memory, two CD8 naive and one CD8 memory. Findings and caveats of the study: Compared with clonotypes that all four donors shared, non-shared clonotypes had lower generation probabilities. The expectation was that sequencing depth would affect clonotype sharing among donors. Clonotype sharing across a few donors was observed for about 5.5% of naive CD4 clonotypes.

CD45RO-negative, CCR7-positively selected cells formed the naive CD8 fraction, excluding terminally differentiated effector memory CD45RA+ cells. Profiled with immunoSEQ multiplex PCR; TCRdb holds only in-frame clones, not every one. Of about 2 million clones listed, 85% to 95% are singletons. The specimen was naive CD8+ T cells sorted from blood. The clonotype originates from a man aged 18 to 30 in good health.

The CDR3 protein is CASSAGTTFSKQYF. CDR3 DNA sequence: TGCGCCAGCAGTGCCGGGACCACCTTTTCGAAGCAGTACTTC. The chain has TRBV10-2 and TRBJ2-7; D could derive from TRBD1 or TRBD2 (5 bases each). CDR3 length equals 14 residues. V dropped 4 bases and J dropped 8 bases, with 18 bases sitting between them. CDR1 is WSHSY and CDR2 is SAAADI in the germline V gene.